The present TCR beta chain was sequenced within a study of Graves' ophthalmopathy and Graves' hyperthyroidism. Study in general: Samples of peripheral blood were obtained at initial diagnosis, prior to treatment of any kind.

This clonotype was counted between two and nine times. The antigen remains undetermined. Germline lookup yields CDR1 SNHLY and CDR2 FYNNEI. Trimming removed 6 bases from V and 1 base from J, with 3 bases in between. This CDR3 has 11 residues. RNA transcripts were the template, and TCR beta CDR3 regions were amplified from them. HTBI-primed first-round RT-PCR preceded second-round multiplex PCR. TCRdb reprocessed the multiplex PCR reads with MiXCR, giving one entry per CDR3 protein. The sample shows just over 600,000 distinct CDR3 sequences, approximately 21% of them seen only once. Whole-study findings and limits: The model's ophthalmopathy progression predictions had around 67% sensitivity and less than 75% specificity. Blood samples also showed most expanded thyroid clonotypes exceeding 0.001 frequency.

Cases classed as stable hyperthyroidism had no ophthalmopathy within 18 months of follow-up. This chain uses TRBV2 with TRBJ1-2, with D hard to call. Sequencing was done on a sample of peripheral blood. This clonotype originated in a woman aged 18-35 years with stable Graves' hyperthyroidism. Some clones in this sample may be carry-over from other donors' samples. CDR3: CASSNNYGYTF. In DNA, the CDR3 is TGTGCCAGCAGCAATAACTATGGCTACACCTTC.